The sequence of this TCR beta chain was determined in a study of blood T cell repertoires in COVID-19. The CDR3 has 15 residues. The germline gives CDR1 LNHDA, CDR2 SQIVND (reference sequence). The V gene end was trimmed by 5 bases and the J gene end by 2 bases; junction bases not matched to a gene: 6. The method was immunoSEQ multiplex PCR; TCRdb's version includes in-frame clones alone and lacks a portion of them. Of roughly 340,000 clones in the sample, over 75% were seen once. Those enrolled, adults aged roughly 18 to 95 years, came from under 25 US areas. Membership in each cohort depended on participant-reported clinical history.

Sequencing input: PBMCs or T cells enriched from blood (not recorded which). This TCR derives from a man aged 40-49 years in a cohort exposed to, infected with or recovered from COVID-19 (not recorded which). The V call is TRBV19, the J call TRBJ2-7, with 10 nucleotides matching TRBD1. The chain's CDR3 is CASSAGTGDTYEQYF. CDR3 in DNA: TGTGCCAGTAGTGCAGGGACAGGGGATACCTACGAGCAGTACTTC.